This record concerns one TCR beta chain sequence. Antigen: not known. The data stem from a study of radiotherapy plus CTLA-4 blockade in lung cancer. The method was immunoSEQ multiplex PCR; TCRdb's version includes in-frame clones alone and lacks a portion of them. The sample lists more than 75,000 clones; around 90% were seen once. Study observations and caveats: Researchers report tumor-derived TCR clones expanding in blood after radiotherapy plus ipilimumab.

The CDR3 length is 14 residues. Trimming cost V 3 bases and J 7 bases; bases outside gene matches: 6. Looked up from germline, CDR1 is SGHRS and CDR2 is YFSETQ. Lung cancer patients with chemo-refractory metastatic non-small-cell disease were given focal radiation plus CTLA-4 blockade with ipilimumab. Sequenced material: peripheral blood, taken from a patient treated with radiotherapy plus ipilimumab. The chain links TRBV5-1 to TRBJ1-1, with 10 bases lining up with TRBD1. This TCR came from a human donor with non-small cell lung cancer who had stable disease on radiotherapy plus ipilimumab. The CDR3 DNA reads TGCGCCAGCAGCTCCCTGGACAGGGGGATTGAAGCTTTCTTT. This codes for CASSSLDRGIEAFF.